The T cell receptor beta chain under discussion was sequenced for a study of radiotherapy plus CTLA-4 blockade in lung cancer. Turning to the study itself: Objective responses occurred in around 18% of patients; around 30% had disease control. General observations from the study: Blood TCR clones of tumor origin expanded after radiotherapy plus ipilimumab. Early shifts in blood T cell clones, with interferon-beta, reportedly predicted response best.

As for this clone: The antigen remains undetermined.

Chemo-refractory metastatic non-small-cell lung cancer patients underwent focal radiation alongside CTLA-4 blockade with ipilimumab. Germline V gives CDR1 MNHEY, CDR2 SVGAGI. V was cut by 6 bases and J by 2 bases, with 15 bases left in between. The CDR3 extends over 15 amino acids. Libraries were prepared by immunoSEQ multiplex PCR; TCRdb keeps only in-frame clonotypes and omits some of them. The sample has around 44,000 clones; about 88% are singletons. V gene TRBV6-5 combines with J gene TRBJ2-3; D remains ambiguous. Sequencing used peripheral blood, obtained from a patient treated with radiotherapy plus ipilimumab. This TCR was sampled from a human donor with non-small cell lung cancer that progressed on radiotherapy plus ipilimumab. Some clones in this sample may be carry-over from other donors' samples. The CDR3 DNA follows: TGTGCCAGCAGCCTATCCAAAAGATCCACAGATACGCAGTATTTT. This codes for CASSLSKRSTDTQYF.